Sequencing of this TCR beta chain was carried out in a study of cytomegalovirus exposure and HLA in healthy donors. This clone was recorded a few times. Its antigen is unknown. TCRdb keeps only in-frame clones here, not all; method: immunoSEQ multiplex PCR. The repertoire holds 300,000 or so clones, with 88% as singletons. Study-level findings and limits: Subsequent analysis found a tendency for first-cohort TCR clusters to co-occur within the 120 or so validation repertoires. According to the study, 180 or so TCR beta chains were cytomegalovirus-associated.

V lost 4 bases, J lost 8 bases, and 18 bases lay in between. Germline V gene lookup returns CDR1 MGHRA and CDR2 YSYEKL. The CDR3 consists of 15 residues. The origin of this receptor is a man between 25 and 39 years old in good health and CMV-seronegative. The specimen was PBMCs. The chain is built from TRBV4-1 and TRBJ2-4; D possibly corresponds to TRBD2 (7 bases). This CDR3 reads CASSPQGGAGDIQYF. CDR3 coding DNA: TGCGCCAGCAGCCCTCAAGGGGGGGCAGGTGACATTCAGTACTTC.